These 18 T cell receptor beta chains share one sample of origin, sequenced in a study of CD8+CD57+ T cells in acquired aplastic anemia. CD8+CD57+ cell expansion had been shown by flow cytometry in patients chosen for sequencing. TCR beta VDJ combinations and CDR3 sequences were profiled from genomic DNA. TCRdb reanalysed the reads using MiXCR and keeps one entry per CDR3 protein. The table shows about 160,000 distinct CDR3 sequences, with around 50% occurring only once. The sequenced material came from sorted CD4+, CD8+, or CD8+CD57+ T cells (not recorded which) from PBMCs. The receptors derive from a human donor with aplastic anemia.

Comment on this clonotype: The junction departs from the called germline gene at one end, perhaps through a read error. The V call is TRBV2, the J call TRBJ2-7, with TRBD2 matching 14 bases. This CDR3 contains 17 residues. Germline V gives CDR1 SNHLY, CDR2 FYNNEI. Here the CDR3 DNA reads TGTGCCGGCAGACTAGGGACTAGCGGGAGATCCTCCTACGAGCAGTACTTC. Protein product: CAGRLGTSGRSSYEQYF. The full variable domain, its missing parts supplied by reference TRBV2 and TRBJ2-7, is EPEVTQTPSHQVTQMGQEVILRCVPISNHLYFYWYRQILGQKVEFLVSFYNNEISEKSEIFDDQFSVERPDGSNFTLKIRSTKLEDSAMYFCAGRLGTSGRSSYEQYFGPGTRLTVT.

The chain is built from TRBV30 and TRBJ2-5; the match to TRBD1 covers 7 bases. The CDR3 is made up of 14 amino acids. Trimming took 3 bases from V and 4 from J; bases not matched to a gene: 8. Germline-derived CDR1 and CDR2 are GTSNPN and SVGIG (reference sequence). Here the CDR3 reads CAWRMPGQRETQYF. In DNA form, the CDR3 reads TGTGCCTGGAGAATGCCGGGACAGCGAGAGACCCAGTACTTC.

The rearrangement uses TRBV11-2 and TRBJ1-5; D is unclear. Germline assignment: CDR1 SGHAT and CDR2 FQNNGV. V lost 6 bases and J lost 4, with 13 bases in between. The CDR3 sequence is 14 residues long. CDR3 loop: CASSLSGINQPQHF. The CDR3 DNA reads as TGTGCCAGCAGTTTATCCGGAATAAATCAGCCCCAGCATTTT.

The genes are TRBV12-3 or TRBV12-4 and TRBJ2-2; 10 bases align to TRBD2. Germline trimming cut 6 bases from V and 2 bases from J; bases unmatched to any gene: 6. This CDR3 contains 16 residues. The CDR3 is CASSRRLAGNTGELFF. CDR3 in DNA: TGTGCCAGCAGCCGCCGACTAGCGGGTAACACCGGGGAGCTGTTTTTT.

Many counts were recorded for this clonotype. The V gene is TRBV7-7, the J gene TRBJ2-2; D is ambiguous. V was shortened by 5 bases and J by 1 base, with 11 bases between the two germline ends. Germline values: CDR1 SSHAT, CDR2 FNYEAQ (reference sequence). The CDR3 contains 15 residues. The CDR3 loop is CASSGSQENTGELFF. CDR3 nucleotides: TGTGCCAGCAGCGGATCTCAGGAGAACACCGGGGAGCTGTTTTTT.

This clonotype was recorded many times. The gene calls are TRBV5-1 and TRBJ2-7; possible D gene TRBD1, 5 bases. CDR3 size: 14 residues. Trimming stripped 3 bases from V and 5 bases from J, with 15 bases between. The germline CDR1 and CDR2 sequences are SGHRS and YFSETQ. CDR3 nucleotide sequence: TGCGCCAGCAGCTGGGCAGGGCTTGAAAACGAGCAGTACTTC. Translated: CASSWAGLENEQYF.

This clonotype was recorded at least ten times. The chain carries TRBV20-1 and TRBJ2-1, with D perhaps TRBD2 (6 bases). Germline V gene lookup returns CDR1 DFQATT and CDR2 SNEGSKA (reference sequence). V was cut by 5 bases and J by 4 bases, with 6 bases left in between. This CDR3 region has 11 residues. The chain's CDR3 is CSAAGYNEQFF. CDR3 nucleotides: TGCAGTGCTGCGGGGTACAATGAGCAGTTCTTC.

This clonotype was seen at least ten times. The CDR3 here is CSAPTDTFGEQYF. The CDR3 region has the DNA TGCAGTGCGCCGACGGACACCTTCGGTGAGCAGTACTTC. The chain couples TRBV20-1 to TRBJ2-7, with D perhaps matching TRBD1 (5 bases). Trimming removed 6 bases from V and 7 bases from J, with 19 bases in between. This CDR3 contains 13 residues. Looked up from germline, CDR1 is DFQATT and CDR2 is SNEGSKA (reference sequence).

This clonotype came up many times. The CDR3 DNA sequence: TGCAGTGCTTGGACTAGCGGTGAGGCCACAAGCACAGATACGCAGTATTTT. Amino acids: CSAWTSGEATSTDTQYF. This chain uses TRBV20-1 with TRBJ2-3; TRBD2 matches 10 bases. There are 17 residues in the CDR3. V was pared by 5 bases and J by 0 bases, with 11 bases of the junction left unmatched. CDR1 and CDR2 from the germline V gene are DFQATT and SNEGSKA (reference sequence).

Only one count was recorded for this clonotype. The rearrangement links TRBV10-2 to TRBJ1-2; weak D call: TRBD1 (5 bases). V lost 7 bases and J lost 4, with 13 bases in between. Germline-derived CDR1 and CDR2 are WSHSY and SAAADI. The CDR3 length is 13 residues. CDR3 loop: CASTLGLSYGYTF. CDR3 nucleotides: TGCGCCAGCACCCTGGGACTCTCCTATGGCTACACCTTC.

Comment on this clonotype: A much larger clone is a single base away; this may be a read error. V is TRBV4-1 and J is TRBJ2-7; no definite D call. CDR3 length: 14 amino acids. CDR1 and CDR2 from the germline V gene are MGHRA and YSYEKL. The CDR3 DNA reads as TGCGCCAGCAGCCAAGCCGGGTACTCCCACGAGCAGTACTTC. Protein sequence: CASSQAGYSHEQYF.

This clonotype was observed many times. This chain connects TRBV20-1 to TRBJ1-4, with TRBD1 matching 9 bases. Germline trimming cut 5 bases from V and 6 bases from J; bases unmatched to any gene: 7. Looked up from germline, CDR1 is DFQATT and CDR2 is SNEGSKA (reference sequence). The CDR3 contains 14 residues. The DNA for the CDR3 is TGCAGTGCTGGGGGACAGGGAGGATATGAAAAACTGTTTTTT. This translates into CSAGGQGGYEKLFF.

This clonotype was recorded once. A read error is possible here, since a much larger clone lies one base away. The chain uses TRBV25-1 and TRBJ1-2; a possible D gene is TRBD1 (5 bases). Trimming removed 4 bases at V and 4 bases at J, with 13 bases between. The germline CDR1 and CDR2 sequences are MGHDK and SYGVNS. This CDR3 has 14 amino acids. The CDR3 nucleotides read TGTGCCAGCAGTGCTTGGACAAACTCCTATGGCTACACCTTC. This gives the protein CASSAWTNSYGYTF.

This clonotype occurred many times. The rearrangement joins TRBV25-1 to TRBJ2-1, with D possibly TRBD2 on 5 matching bases. CDR3 size: 15 residues. V was pared by 4 bases and J by 0 bases, with 10 bases between. In germline, CDR1 is MGHDK, CDR2 SYGVNS. The CDR3 loop reads CASSGAESSYNEQFF. The CDR3 DNA reads TGTGCCAGCAGTGGAGCGGAGAGCTCCTACAATGAGCAGTTCTTC.

As regards this clonotype: One base away lies a much larger clone, so this may be a sequencing read error. Without the conserved terminal phenylalanine or tryptophan, this CDR3 likely stems from a read error. The gene calls are TRBV27 and TRBJ2-5, with 9 bases that match TRBD1. CDR1 MNHEY and CDR2 SMNVEV come from the germline V gene (reference sequence). J lost 5 bases, V lost 2 bases, and 6 bases had no gene match. The CDR3 consists of 15 residues. The CDR3 protein is CASSLGTGLGETQYS. The CDR3 bases are TGTGCCAGCAGTTTAGGGACAGGGTTGGGTGAGACCCAGTACTCC.

This clonotype was counted ten times or more. The chain uses TRBV12-5 and TRBJ1-5; D is ambiguous. The CDR3 totals 15 residues. Germline assignment: CDR1 LGHNT and CDR2 FRNRAP. V lost 3 bases to trimming and J lost 0 bases, with 9 bases between them. The CDR3 nucleotides are TGTGCTAGTGGTTTCTCCAGACATAGCAATCAGCCCCAGCATTTT. It specifies CASGFSRHSNQPQHF.

V is TRBV10-3 and J is TRBJ2-5, with TRBD1 as a possible D gene (7 bases). V lost 2 bases and J 2 bases, leaving 9 bases between the germline ends. The CDR3 spans 14 residues. CDR1 and CDR2 (germline): ENHRY, SYGVKD. The DNA for the CDR3 is TGTGCCATCAGTGAGGCAGGGGGGCAAGAGACCCAGTACTTC. This sequence encodes CAISEAGGQETQYF.

The chain uses TRBV25-1 and TRBJ2-5; 9 bases map to TRBD1. Germline V gene lookup returns CDR1 MGHDK and CDR2 SYGVNS. V shed 3 bases, J shed 2 bases, and the junction held 4 bases outside the gene matches. CDR3 length: 15 amino acids. CDR3: CASSETGGGQETQYF. CDR3 in DNA: TGTGCCAGCAGTGAGACAGGGGGAGGGCAAGAGACCCAGTACTTC.